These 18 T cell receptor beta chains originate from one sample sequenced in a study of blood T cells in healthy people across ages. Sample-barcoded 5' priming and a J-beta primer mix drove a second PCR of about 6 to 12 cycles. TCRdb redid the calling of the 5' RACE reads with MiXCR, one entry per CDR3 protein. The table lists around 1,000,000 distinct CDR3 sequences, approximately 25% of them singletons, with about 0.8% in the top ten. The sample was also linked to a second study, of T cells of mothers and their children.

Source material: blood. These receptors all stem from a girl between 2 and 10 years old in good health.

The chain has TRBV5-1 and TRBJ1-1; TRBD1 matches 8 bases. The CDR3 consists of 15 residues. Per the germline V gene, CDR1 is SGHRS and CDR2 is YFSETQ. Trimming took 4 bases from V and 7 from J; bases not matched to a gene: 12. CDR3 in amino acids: CASSAGGLEKVEAFF. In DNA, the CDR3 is TGCGCCAGCAGCGCAGGGGGCCTGGAAAAAGTTGAAGCTTTCTTT.

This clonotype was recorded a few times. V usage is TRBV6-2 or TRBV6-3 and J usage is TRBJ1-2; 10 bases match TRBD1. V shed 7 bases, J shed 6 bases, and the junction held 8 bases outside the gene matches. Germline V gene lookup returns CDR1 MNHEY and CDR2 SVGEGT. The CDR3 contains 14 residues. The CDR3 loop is CASTGTGDGHGYTF. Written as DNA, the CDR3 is TGTGCCAGCACAGGGACAGGGGACGGCCATGGCTACACCTTC.

The CDR3 region has the DNA TGTGCCAGCAGTTCGATCGACCCTCCTGAAGCTTTCTTT. Protein: CASSSIDPPEAFF. The chain employs TRBV6-2 or TRBV6-3 and TRBJ1-1; D is undetermined. CDR1 is MNHEY, CDR2 SVGEGT, per germline. The CDR3 runs 13 residues. V was trimmed by 4 bases and J by 6 bases, leaving 12 bases between them.

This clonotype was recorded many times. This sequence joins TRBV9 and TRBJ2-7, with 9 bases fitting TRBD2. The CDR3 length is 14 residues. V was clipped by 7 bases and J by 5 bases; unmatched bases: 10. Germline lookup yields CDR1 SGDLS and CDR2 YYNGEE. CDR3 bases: TGTGCCAGCGGACCGGGACTAGCAGAAAACGAGCAGTACTTC. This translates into CASGPGLAENEQYF.

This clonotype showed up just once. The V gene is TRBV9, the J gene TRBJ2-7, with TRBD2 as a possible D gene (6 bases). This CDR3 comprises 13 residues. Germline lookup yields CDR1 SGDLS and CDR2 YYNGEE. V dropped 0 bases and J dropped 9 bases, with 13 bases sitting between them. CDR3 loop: CASSVDLGTRQYF. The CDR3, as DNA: TGTGCCAGCAGCGTAGACCTCGGGACTCGGCAGTACTTC.

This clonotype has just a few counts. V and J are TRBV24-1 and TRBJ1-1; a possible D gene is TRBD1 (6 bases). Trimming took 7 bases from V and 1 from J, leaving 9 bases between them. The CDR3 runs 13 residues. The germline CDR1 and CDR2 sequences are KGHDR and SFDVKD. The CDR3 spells CATRLQGNTEAFF. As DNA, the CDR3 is TGTGCCACCAGACTACAGGGGAACACTGAAGCTTTCTTT.

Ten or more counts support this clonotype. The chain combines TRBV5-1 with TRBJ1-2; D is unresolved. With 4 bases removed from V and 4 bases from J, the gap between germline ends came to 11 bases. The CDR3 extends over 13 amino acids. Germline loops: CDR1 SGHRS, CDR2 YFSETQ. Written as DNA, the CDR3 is TGCGCCAGCAGCCCTACCGGGCCCTATGGCTACACCTTC. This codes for CASSPTGPYGYTF. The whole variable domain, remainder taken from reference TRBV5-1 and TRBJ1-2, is KAGVTQTPRYLIKTRGQQVTLSCSPISGHRSVSWYQQTPGQGLQFLFEYFSETQRNKGNFPGRFSGRQFSNSRSEMNVSTLELGDSALYLCASSPTGPYGYTFGSGTRLTVV.

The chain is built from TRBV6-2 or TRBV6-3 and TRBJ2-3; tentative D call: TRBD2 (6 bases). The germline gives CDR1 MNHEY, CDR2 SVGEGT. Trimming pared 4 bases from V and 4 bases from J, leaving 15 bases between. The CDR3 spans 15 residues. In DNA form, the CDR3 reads TGTGCCAGCAGTTTCACCGCGGGCGGGGCAGATACGCAGTATTTT. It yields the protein CASSFTAGGADTQYF.

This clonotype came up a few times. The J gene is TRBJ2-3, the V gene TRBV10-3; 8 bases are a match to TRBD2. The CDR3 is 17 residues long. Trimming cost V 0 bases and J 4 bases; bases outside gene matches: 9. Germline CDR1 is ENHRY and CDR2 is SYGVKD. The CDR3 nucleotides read TGTGCCATCAGTGAGTCGATGGGACTAGGAGGGTCAGATACGCAGTATTTT. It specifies CAISESMGLGGSDTQYF.

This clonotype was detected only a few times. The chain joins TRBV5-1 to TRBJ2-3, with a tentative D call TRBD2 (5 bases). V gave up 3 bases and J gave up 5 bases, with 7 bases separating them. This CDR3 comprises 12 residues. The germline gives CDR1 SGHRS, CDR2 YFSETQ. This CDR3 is CASSSSLDTQYF. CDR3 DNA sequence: TGCGCCAGCAGCTCTAGCCTAGATACGCAGTATTTT.

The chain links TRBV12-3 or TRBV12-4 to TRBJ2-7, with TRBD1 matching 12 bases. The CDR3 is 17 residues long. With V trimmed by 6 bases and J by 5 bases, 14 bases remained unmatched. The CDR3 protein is CASSPRDRGRNAHEQYF. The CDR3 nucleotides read TGTGCCAGCAGCCCCCGGGACAGGGGGCGAAACGCGCACGAGCAGTACTTC.

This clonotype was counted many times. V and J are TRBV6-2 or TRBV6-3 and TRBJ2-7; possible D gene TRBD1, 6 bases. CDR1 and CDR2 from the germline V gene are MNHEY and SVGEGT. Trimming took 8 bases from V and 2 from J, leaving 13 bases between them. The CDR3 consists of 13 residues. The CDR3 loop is CASSSRGTYEQYF. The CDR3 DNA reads TGTGCCAGCTCCTCGAGGGGGACCTACGAGCAGTACTTC.

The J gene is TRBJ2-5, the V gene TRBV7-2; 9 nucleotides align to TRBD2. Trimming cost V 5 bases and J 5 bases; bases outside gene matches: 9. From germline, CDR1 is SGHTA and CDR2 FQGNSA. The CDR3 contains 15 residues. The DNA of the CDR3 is TGTGCCAGCAGCGGAGGGCTAGCGGGAACTGAGACCCAGTACTTC. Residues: CASSGGLAGTETQYF.

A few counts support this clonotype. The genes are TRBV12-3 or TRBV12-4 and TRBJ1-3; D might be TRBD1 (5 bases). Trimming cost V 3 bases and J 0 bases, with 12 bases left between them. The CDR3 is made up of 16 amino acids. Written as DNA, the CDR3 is TGTGCCAGCAGTTTGGGGGGACGGTTCTCTGGAAACACCATATATTTT. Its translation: CASSLGGRFSGNTIYF.

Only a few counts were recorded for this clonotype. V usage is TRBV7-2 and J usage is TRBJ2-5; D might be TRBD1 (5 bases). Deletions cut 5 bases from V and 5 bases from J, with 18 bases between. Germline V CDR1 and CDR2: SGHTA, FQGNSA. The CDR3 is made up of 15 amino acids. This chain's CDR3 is CASSPRGVVSETQYF. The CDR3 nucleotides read TGTGCCAGCAGCCCAAGGGGTGTCGTATCGGAGACCCAGTACTTC.

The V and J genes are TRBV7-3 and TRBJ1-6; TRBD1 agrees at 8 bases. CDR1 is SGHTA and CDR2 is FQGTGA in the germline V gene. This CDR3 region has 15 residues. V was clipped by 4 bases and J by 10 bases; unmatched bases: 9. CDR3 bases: TGTGCCAGCAGCTCCTCCGGACAGGGACAGTCACCCCTCCACTTT. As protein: CASSSSGQGQSPLHF.

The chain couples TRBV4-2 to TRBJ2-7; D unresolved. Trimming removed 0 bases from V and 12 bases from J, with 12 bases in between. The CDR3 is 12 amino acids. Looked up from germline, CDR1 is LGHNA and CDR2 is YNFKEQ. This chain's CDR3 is CASSQDIQVLYF. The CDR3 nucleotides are TGTGCCAGCAGCCAAGATATCCAGGTTCTGTACTTC.

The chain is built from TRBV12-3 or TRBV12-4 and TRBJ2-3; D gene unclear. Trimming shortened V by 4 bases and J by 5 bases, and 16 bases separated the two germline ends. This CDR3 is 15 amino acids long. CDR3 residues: CASSSRTPSRDTQYF. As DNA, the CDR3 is TGTGCCAGCAGTTCCCGGACCCCCTCCAGAGATACGCAGTATTTT.